Sequencing of this T cell receptor beta chain was carried out in a study of T-cell reconstitution after alpha-beta-depleted transplantation in children. During its preparation, the TCRbeta library received unique molecular identifiers. MiXCR, applied by TCRdb to the PCR reads, yields one record per CDR3 protein. The sample holds more than 60,000 distinct CDR3 sequences; just under 7.5% are singletons and the top ten take 2% to 3%. This clonotype has only a few counts. The CDR3 length is 13 residues. Germline CDR1 reads MNHEY; CDR2 reads SMNVEV (reference sequence). The junction had 5 bases not matched to a gene; V was cut back by 2 bases and J by 8 bases.

Sample: PBMCs from the stem cell graft donor, taken from the stem cell graft. The chain recombines TRBV27 with TRBJ1-1; TRBD1 aligns across 7 bases. This clonotype originated in a human donor who donated a stem cell graft to a child with acute lymphoblastic leukemia. CDR3 DNA sequence: TGTGCCAGCAGTTTACAAGACAGGGCCGAAGCTTTCTTT. Its protein product is CASSLQDRAEAFF.